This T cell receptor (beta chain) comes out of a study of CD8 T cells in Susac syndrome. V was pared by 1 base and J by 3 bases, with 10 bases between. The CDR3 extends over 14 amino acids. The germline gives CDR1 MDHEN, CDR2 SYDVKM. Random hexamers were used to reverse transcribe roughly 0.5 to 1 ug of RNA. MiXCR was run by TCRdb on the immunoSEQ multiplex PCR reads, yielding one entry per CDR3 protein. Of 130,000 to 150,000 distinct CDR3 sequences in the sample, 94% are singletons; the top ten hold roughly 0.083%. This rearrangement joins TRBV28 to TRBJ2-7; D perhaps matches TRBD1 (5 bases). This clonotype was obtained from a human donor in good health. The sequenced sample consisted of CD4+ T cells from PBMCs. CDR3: CASSLSQGYYEQYF. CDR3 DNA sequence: TGTGCCAGCAGTTTATCCCAGGGTTACTACGAGCAGTACTTC.